The sequence of this T cell receptor (beta chain) was determined in a study of T cells in Graves' hyperthyroidism and ophthalmopathy. The germline V gene has CDR1 MNHEY and CDR2 SVGEGT. Deletions cut 4 bases from V and 7 bases from J, with 11 bases between. CDR3 length equals 13 residues. The source material, RNA transcripts, was used to amplify TCR beta CDR3 regions. The primer set for the first-round RT-PCR of the TCR CDR3 was HTBI. TCRdb ran MiXCR on the multiplex PCR reads and lists one entry per CDR3 protein. Here the sample spans around 250,000 distinct CDR3 sequences, 14% to 15% being singletons. This clonotype was seen at least ten times.

The specimen sequenced was blood. This sequence joins TRBV6-2 or TRBV6-3 and TRBJ1-5; D not resolved. The receptor was derived from a woman aged 40 to 49 with Graves' hyperthyroidism that later progressed to Graves' ophthalmopathy. CDR3 coding DNA: TGTGCCAGCAGTTCTCCCCCAGGACAGCCCCAGCATTTT. This translates into CASSSPPGQPQHF.